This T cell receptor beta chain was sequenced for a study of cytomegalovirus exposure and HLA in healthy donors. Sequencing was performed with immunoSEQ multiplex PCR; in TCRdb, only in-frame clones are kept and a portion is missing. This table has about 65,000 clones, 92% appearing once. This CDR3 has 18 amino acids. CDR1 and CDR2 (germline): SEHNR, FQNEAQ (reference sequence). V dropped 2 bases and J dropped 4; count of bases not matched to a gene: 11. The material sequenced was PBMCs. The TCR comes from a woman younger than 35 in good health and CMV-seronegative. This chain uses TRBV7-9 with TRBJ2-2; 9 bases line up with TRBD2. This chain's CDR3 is CASSLPLAGPGGTGELFF. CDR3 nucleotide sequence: TGTGCCAGCAGCTTACCACTAGCGGGTCCCGGGGGCACCGGGGAGCTGTTTTTT.